Below, one T cell receptor (beta chain) is given with its context. Its specificity is unknown. It was with a sample-barcoded 5' primer and a J-beta primer mix that a second PCR of roughly 6 to 11 cycles was run. TCRdb recomputed calls from the 5' RACE reads with MiXCR, one row per CDR3 protein. The table records about 1.4 million distinct CDR3 sequences, around 55% of them present only once. This sample was included in a study of blood T cells in healthy people across ages. Turning to the study itself: About one barcoded TCR beta cDNA was captured per two T cells.

Study observations and caveats: Significant beta diversity loss was already apparent by age 40, declining roughly linearly.

In germline, CDR1 is SGHRS, CDR2 YFSETQ. Between the trimmed V and J ends, which lost 1 base and 5 bases, there was a span of 15 bases. This CDR3 region has 15 residues. Healthy Caucasian individuals from Russia aged roughly 6 to 90 served as donors. PBMCs numbering at least 6 million were isolated per sample. The V gene is TRBV5-1, the J gene TRBJ1-1, with unresolved D. The source of this sequence is a man between 18 and 35 years old in good health. Sequenced input: blood. The CDR3 here is CASSLSRPAWTEAFF. In DNA, the CDR3 is TGCGCCAGCAGCTTGTCCCGGCCAGCGTGGACTGAAGCTTTCTTT.